This T cell receptor beta chain was identified during a study of PD-1 blockade in classical Hodgkin lymphoma. Study results and caveats: Exclusion covered patients beginning nivolumab under 1 year post-ASCT. Why repertoires differed is undefined; disease activity or prior therapy possibly contributed.

This table comes from immunoSEQ multiplex PCR, and its TCRdb copy is limited to in-frame clones, with some not included. The repertoire consists of over 9,000 clones, with around 84% occurring once and the leading ten covering 36%. Remarks on this clone: Its antigen remains unknown.

Time point described: cycle 4 day 1 (C4D1), after around six weeks of nivolumab. Each patient relapsed following autologous stem cell transplantation, and prior brentuximab vedotin exposure differed. It was by magnetic negative selection that CD8+ T cells were isolated from thawed PBMCs. Complete response, partial response or progressive disease constituted the best response categories observed. In germline, CDR1 is SEHNR, CDR2 FQNEAQ (reference sequence). The CDR3 totals 12 residues. V lost 7 bases and J 7 bases, leaving 13 bases between the germline ends. The V and J genes are TRBV7-9 and TRBJ1-2; D is perhaps TRBD1 (5 bases). The sample here was CD8+ T cells from blood, taken before the fourth cycle of nivolumab. The sequence came from a human donor with classical Hodgkin lymphoma. The donor label of this sample is uncertain. As DNA, the CDR3 is TGTGCCAGCACTATGGGGGTTGGTGGCTACACCTTC. Its protein product is CASTMGVGGYTF.